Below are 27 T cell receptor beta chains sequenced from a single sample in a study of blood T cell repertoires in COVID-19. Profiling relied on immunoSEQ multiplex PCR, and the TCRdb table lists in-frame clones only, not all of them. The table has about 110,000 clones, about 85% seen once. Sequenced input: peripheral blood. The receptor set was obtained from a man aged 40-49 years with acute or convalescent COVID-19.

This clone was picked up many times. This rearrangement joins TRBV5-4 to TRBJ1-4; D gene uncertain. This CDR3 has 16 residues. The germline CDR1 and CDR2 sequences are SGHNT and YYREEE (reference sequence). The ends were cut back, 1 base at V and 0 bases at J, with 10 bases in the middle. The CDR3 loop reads CASSLRPRSTNEKLFF. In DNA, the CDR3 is TGTGCCAGCAGCTTGCGGCCCAGGTCAACTAATGAAAAACTGTTTTTT.

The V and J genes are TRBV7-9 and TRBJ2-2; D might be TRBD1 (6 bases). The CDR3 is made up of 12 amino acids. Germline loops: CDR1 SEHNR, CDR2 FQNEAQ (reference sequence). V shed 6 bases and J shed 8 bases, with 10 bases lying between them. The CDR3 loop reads CASSSGEGELFF. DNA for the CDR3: TGTGCCAGCAGTTCAGGGGAGGGGGAGCTGTTTTTT.

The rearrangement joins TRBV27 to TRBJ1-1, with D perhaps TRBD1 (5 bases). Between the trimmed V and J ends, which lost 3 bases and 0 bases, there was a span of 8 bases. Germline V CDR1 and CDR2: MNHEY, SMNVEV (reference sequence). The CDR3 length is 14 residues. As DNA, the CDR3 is TGTGCCAGCAGTTTGCCAGGGATGAACACTGAAGCTTTCTTT. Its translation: CASSLPGMNTEAFF.

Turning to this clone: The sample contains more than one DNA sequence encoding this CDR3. CDR3 sequence: CASSPGGSSYEQYF. The DNA for the CDR3 is TGTGCCAGCTCACCGGGGGGGAGCTCCTACGAGCAGTACTTC. The J gene is TRBJ2-7, the V gene TRBV18; 7 positions match TRBD2. Germline V lookup: CDR1 KGHSH, CDR2 LQKENI. The V gene end was trimmed by 3 bases and the J gene end by 0 bases; junction bases not matched to a gene: 2. The CDR3 runs to 14 residues.

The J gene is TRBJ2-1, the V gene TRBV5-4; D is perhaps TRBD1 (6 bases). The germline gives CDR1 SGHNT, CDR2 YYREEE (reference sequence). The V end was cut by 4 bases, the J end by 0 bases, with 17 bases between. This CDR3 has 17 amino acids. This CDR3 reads CASSPYRVRSSYNEQFF. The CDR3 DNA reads TGTGCCAGCAGCCCCTACAGGGTCCGCAGCTCCTACAATGAGCAGTTCTTC.

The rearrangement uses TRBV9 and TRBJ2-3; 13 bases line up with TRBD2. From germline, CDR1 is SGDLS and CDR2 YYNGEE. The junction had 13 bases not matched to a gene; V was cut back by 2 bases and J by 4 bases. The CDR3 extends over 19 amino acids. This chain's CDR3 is CASSVGTSGEPWSPDTQYF. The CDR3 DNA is TGTGCCAGCAGCGTCGGGACTAGCGGGGAACCATGGTCCCCAGATACGCAGTATTTT.

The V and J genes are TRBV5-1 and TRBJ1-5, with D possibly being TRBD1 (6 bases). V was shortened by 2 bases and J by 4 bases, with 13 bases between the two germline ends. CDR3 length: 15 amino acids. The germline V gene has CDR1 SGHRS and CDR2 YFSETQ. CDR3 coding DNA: TGCGCCAGCAGCTTAGGGCAGGGGATAAATCAGCCCCAGCATTTT. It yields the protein CASSLGQGINQPQHF. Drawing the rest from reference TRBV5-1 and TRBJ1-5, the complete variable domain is KAGVTQTPRYLIKTRGQQVTLSCSPISGHRSVSWYQQTPGQGLQFLFEYFSETQRNKGNFPGRFSGRQFSNSRSEMNVSTLELGDSALYLCASSLGQGINQPQHFGDGTRLSIL.

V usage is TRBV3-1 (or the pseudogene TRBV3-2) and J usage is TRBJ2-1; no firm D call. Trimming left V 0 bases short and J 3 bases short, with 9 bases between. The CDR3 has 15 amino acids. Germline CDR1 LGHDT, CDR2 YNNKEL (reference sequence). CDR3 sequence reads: CASSQDPTFYNEQFF. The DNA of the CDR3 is TGTGCCAGCAGCCAAGATCCGACTTTCTACAATGAGCAGTTCTTC.

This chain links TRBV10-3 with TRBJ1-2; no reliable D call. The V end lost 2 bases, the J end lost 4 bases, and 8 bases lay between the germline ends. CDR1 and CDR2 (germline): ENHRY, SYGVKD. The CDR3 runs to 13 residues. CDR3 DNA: TGTGCCATCAGTGAGACAGTCACCTATGGCTACACCTTC. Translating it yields CAISETVTYGYTF.

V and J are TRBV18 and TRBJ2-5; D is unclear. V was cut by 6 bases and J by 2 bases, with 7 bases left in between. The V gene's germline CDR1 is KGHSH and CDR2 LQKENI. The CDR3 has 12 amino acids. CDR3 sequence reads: CASSSTQETQYF. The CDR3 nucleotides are TGTGCCAGCTCTTCCACACAAGAGACCCAGTACTTC. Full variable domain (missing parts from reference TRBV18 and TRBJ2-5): NAGVMQNPRHLVRRRGQEARLRCSPMKGHSHVYWYRQLPEEGLKFMVYLQKENIIDESGMPKERFSAEFPKEGPSILRIQQVVRGDSAAYFCASSSTQETQYFGPGTRLLVL.

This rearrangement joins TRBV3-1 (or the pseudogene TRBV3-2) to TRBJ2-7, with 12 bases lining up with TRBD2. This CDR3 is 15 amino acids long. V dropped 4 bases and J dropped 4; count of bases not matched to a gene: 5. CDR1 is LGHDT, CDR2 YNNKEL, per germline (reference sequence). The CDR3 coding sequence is TGTGCCAGCAGCCTACCTAGCGGGGGGGGATACGAGCAGTACTTC. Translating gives CASSLPSGGGYEQYF.

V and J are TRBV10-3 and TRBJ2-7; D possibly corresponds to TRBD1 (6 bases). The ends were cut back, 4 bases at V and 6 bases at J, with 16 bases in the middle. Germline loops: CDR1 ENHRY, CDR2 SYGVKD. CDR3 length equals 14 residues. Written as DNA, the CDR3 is TGTGCCATCAGTGCGCAGGGGCAACTGGGCGAGCAGTACTTC. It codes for CAISAQGQLGEQYF.

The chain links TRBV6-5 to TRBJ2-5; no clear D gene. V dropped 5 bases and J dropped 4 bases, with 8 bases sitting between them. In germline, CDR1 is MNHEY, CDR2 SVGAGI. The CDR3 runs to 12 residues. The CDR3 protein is CASSHLRETQYF. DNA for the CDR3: TGTGCCAGCAGTCACCTGCGAGAGACCCAGTACTTC.

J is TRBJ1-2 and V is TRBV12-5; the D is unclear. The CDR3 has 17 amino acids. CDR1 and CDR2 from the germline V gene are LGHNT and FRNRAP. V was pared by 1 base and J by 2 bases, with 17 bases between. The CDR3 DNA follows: TGTGCTAGTGGTTTGGGTCCCGAGGCAGGAGGAAACTATGGCTACACCTTC. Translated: CASGLGPEAGGNYGYTF. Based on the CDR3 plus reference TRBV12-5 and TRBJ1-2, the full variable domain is DARVTQTPRHKVTEMGQEVTMRCQPILGHNTVFWYRQTMMQGLELLAYFRNRAPLDDSGMPKDRFSAEMPDATLATLKIQPSEPRDSAVYFCASGLGPEAGGNYGYTFGSGTRLTVV.

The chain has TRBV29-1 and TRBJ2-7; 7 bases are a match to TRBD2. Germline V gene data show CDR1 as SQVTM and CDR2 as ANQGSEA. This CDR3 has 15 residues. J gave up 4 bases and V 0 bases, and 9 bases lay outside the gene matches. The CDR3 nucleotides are TGCAGCGTTGAAGATCGGGGAGGGTCAACTTACGAGCAGTACTTC. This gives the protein CSVEDRGGSTYEQYF.

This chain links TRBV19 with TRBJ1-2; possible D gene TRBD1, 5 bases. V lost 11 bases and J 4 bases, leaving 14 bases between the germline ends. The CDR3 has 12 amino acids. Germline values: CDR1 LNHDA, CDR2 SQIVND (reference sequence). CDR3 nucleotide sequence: TGTGCCCTTGGAGGGGCCGGCTATGGCTACACCTTC. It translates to CALGGAGYGYTF.

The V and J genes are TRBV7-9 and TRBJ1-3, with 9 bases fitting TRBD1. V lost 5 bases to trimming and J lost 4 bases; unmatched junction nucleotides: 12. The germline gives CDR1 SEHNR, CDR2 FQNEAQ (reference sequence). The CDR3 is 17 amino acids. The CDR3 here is CASSPTLTGGLGNTIYF. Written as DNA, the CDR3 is TGTGCCAGCAGCCCTACTTTGACAGGGGGGCTGGGAAACACCATATATTTT.

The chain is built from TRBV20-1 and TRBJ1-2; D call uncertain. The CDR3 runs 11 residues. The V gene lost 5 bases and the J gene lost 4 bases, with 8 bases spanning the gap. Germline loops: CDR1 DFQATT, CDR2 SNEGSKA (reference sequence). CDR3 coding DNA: TGCAGTGCTGGGCGGGGCTATGGCTACACCTTC. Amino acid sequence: CSAGRGYGYTF.

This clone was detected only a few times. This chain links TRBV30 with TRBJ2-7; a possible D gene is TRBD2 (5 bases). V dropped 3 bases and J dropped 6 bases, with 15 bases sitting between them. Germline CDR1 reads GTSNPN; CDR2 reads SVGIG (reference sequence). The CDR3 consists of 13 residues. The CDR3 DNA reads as TGTGCCTGGAGAAGTTTGGTGGGGAGCGAGCAGTACTTC. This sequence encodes CAWRSLVGSEQYF.

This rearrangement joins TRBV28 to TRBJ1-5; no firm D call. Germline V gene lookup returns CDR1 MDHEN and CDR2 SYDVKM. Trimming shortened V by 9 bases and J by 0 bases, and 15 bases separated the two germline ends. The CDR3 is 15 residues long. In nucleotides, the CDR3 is TGTGCCAGTCTCGGAGGCGCTTATAGCAATCAGCCCCAGCATTTT. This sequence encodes CASLGGAYSNQPQHF. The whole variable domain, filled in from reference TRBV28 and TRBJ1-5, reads DVKVTQSSRYLVKRTGEKVFLECVQDMDHENMFWYRQDPGLGLRLIYFSYDVKMKEKGDIPEGYSVSREKKERFSLILESASTNQTSMYLCASLGGAYSNQPQHFGDGTRLSIL.

DNA for the CDR3: TGCGCCAGCAGCCAAGATAGCGGGACTATAAATGAGCAGTTCTTC. Amino acid sequence: CASSQDSGTINEQFF. V is TRBV4-1 and J is TRBJ2-1, with 8 bases lining up with TRBD2. Per germline, CDR1 MGHRA and CDR2 YSYEKL. Unmatched junction bases numbered 5, after V lost 0 bases and J lost 7 bases. The CDR3 totals 15 residues.

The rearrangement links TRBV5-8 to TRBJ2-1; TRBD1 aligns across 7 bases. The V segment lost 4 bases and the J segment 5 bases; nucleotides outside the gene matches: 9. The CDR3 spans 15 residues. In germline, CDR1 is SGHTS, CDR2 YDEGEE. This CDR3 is CASSAGTVRHNEQFF. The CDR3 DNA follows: TGTGCCAGCAGCGCCGGGACAGTGAGACACAATGAGCAGTTCTTC.

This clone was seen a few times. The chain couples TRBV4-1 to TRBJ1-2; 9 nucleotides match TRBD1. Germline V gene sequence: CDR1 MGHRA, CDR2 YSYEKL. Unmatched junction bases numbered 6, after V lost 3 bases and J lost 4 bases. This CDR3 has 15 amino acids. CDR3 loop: CASSQPGQGFYGYTF. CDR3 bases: TGCGCCAGCAGCCAGCCCGGACAGGGGTTCTATGGCTACACCTTC.

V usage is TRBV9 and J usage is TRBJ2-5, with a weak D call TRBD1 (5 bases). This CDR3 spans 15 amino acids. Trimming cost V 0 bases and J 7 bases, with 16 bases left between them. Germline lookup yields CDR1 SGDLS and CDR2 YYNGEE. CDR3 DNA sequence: TGTGCCAGCAGCGTAGCGGTCGGCAGGGATGGGACCCAGTACTTC. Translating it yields CASSVAVGRDGTQYF.

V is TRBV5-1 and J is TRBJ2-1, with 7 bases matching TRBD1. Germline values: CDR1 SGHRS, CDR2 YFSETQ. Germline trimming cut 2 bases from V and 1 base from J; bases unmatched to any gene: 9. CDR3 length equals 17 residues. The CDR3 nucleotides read TGCGCCAGCAGCTTACTGACAGGGTCCAGGTCCTACAATGAGCAGTTCTTC. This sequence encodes CASSLLTGSRSYNEQFF.

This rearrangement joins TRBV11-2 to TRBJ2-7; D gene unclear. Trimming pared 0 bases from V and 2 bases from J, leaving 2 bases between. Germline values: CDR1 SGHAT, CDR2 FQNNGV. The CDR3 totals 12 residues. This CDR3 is CASSLDTYEQYF. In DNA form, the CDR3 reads TGTGCCAGCAGCTTAGATACCTACGAGCAGTACTTC.

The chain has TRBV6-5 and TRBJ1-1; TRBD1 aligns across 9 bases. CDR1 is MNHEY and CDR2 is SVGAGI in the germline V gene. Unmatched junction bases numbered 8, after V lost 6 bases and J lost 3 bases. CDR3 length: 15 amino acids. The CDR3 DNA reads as TGTGCCAGCAGCGCAATTAGACAGGGGGACACTGAAGCTTTCTTT. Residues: CASSAIRQGDTEAFF.